The 15 T cell receptor beta chains listed next were all sequenced from one sample in a study of T cell responses to AZD1222 COVID-19 vaccine. The protocol was immunoSEQ multiplex PCR, while the TCRdb copy is restricted to in-frame clones and leaves out a portion. The sample has approximately 180,000 clones, about nine tenths seen once. Source: peripheral blood, taken on day 0 of AZD1222 vaccination. These receptors originate from an adult in good health.

The V call is TRBV28, the J call TRBJ2-5; 11 nucleotides agree with TRBD1. The V gene's germline CDR1 is MDHEN and CDR2 SYDVKM. After removal of 5 bases from V and 5 bases from J, the junction contained 10 bases not matched to a gene. This CDR3 region has 16 residues. The CDR3 nucleotides read TGTGCCAGCAGTCCGCCACCGGGACAGGGGGGGGAGACCCAGTACTTC. It is translated as CASSPPPGQGGETQYF. Together with reference TRBV28 and TRBJ2-5, the CDR3 gives the full variable domain: DVKVTQSSRYLVKRTGEKVFLECVQDMDHENMFWYRQDPGLGLRLIYFSYDVKMKEKGDIPEGYSVSREKKERFSLILESASTNQTSMYLCASSPPPGQGGETQYFGPGTRLLVL.

This clone was counted a single time. CDR3 coding DNA: TGTGCCAGCAGTTTGCAAGGGACAGGGGGCTACGCTTTCTTT. It yields the protein CASSLQGTGGYAFF. The rearrangement joins TRBV6-2 or TRBV6-3 to TRBJ1-1; 12 bases match TRBD1. This CDR3 has 14 amino acids. Germline V gives CDR1 MNHEY, CDR2 SVGEGT. After removal of 4 bases from V and 11 bases from J, the junction contained 8 bases not matched to a gene.

This chain uses TRBV6-5 with TRBJ1-2, with D unclear. In germline, CDR1 is MNHEY, CDR2 SVGAGI. V lost 6 bases and J lost 1, with 12 bases in between. This CDR3 contains 14 residues. The CDR3 DNA is TGTGCCAGCAGACAAGAGGGCCTTAACTATGGCTACACCTTC. It translates to CASRQEGLNYGYTF.

J is TRBJ2-5 and V is TRBV10-3; D is unclear. CDR3 length equals 16 residues. The V gene's germline CDR1 is ENHRY and CDR2 SYGVKD. Trimming stripped 5 bases from V and 1 base from J, with 17 bases between. The CDR3 reads CAISPSGPRAQETQYF. CDR3 coding DNA: TGTGCCATCAGTCCGTCGGGTCCTCGGGCCCAAGAGACCCAGTACTTC.

The chain combines TRBV7-7 with TRBJ2-2; TRBD2 matches at 12 bases. The V segment lost 4 bases and the J segment 7 bases; nucleotides outside the gene matches: 7. This CDR3 is 16 amino acids long. CDR1 SSHAT and CDR2 FNYEAQ come from the germline V gene (reference sequence). CDR3 region: CASSSLTSGSGGELFF. As DNA, the CDR3 is TGTGCCAGCAGCTCCCTGACTAGCGGGAGTGGCGGGGAGCTGTTTTTT.

The genes are TRBV3-1 (or the pseudogene TRBV3-2) and TRBJ2-3; TRBD2 aligns across 7 bases. The V and J ends lost 0 bases and 1 base, in that order; junction bases with no gene match: 4. Germline V lookup: CDR1 LGHDT, CDR2 YNNKEL (reference sequence). The CDR3 runs 16 residues. The CDR3 DNA sequence: TGTGCCAGCAGCCAAGAAAGAACTAGCGGCACAGATACGCAGTATTTT. This translates into CASSQERTSGTDTQYF.

The chain carries TRBV30 and TRBJ2-2; D possibly corresponds to TRBD1 (5 bases). The germline V and J ends were trimmed by 3 bases and 0 bases, with 5 bases remaining between them. CDR1 and CDR2 from the germline V gene are GTSNPN and SVGIG (reference sequence). This CDR3 spans 13 amino acids. The CDR3, as DNA: TGTGCCTGGAGGACAGCGAACACCGGGGAGCTGTTTTTT. Its translation: CAWRTANTGELFF.

The V and J genes are TRBV27 and TRBJ1-1, with D possibly matching TRBD1 (6 bases). CDR3 length: 15 amino acids. Germline CDR1 reads MNHEY; CDR2 reads SMNVEV (reference sequence). Trimming removed 6 bases at V and 1 base at J, with 15 bases between. The CDR3 DNA is TGTGCCAGCAGCCGGACAGAACTTCAGAACACTGAAGCTTTCTTT. This sequence encodes CASSRTELQNTEAFF.

The J gene is TRBJ1-2, the V gene TRBV19; D gene ambiguous. CDR3 length: 12 residues. CDR1 LNHDA and CDR2 SQIVND come from the germline V gene (reference sequence). Trimming stripped 3 bases from V and 8 bases from J, with 10 bases between. The DNA for the CDR3 is TGTGCCAGTAGTATCTATCCCTCGGGCTACACCTTC. It is translated as CASSIYPSGYTF.

The rearrangement uses TRBV3-1 (or the pseudogene TRBV3-2) and TRBJ1-6; a weak D match, TRBD1 (5 bases). Trimming removed 3 bases at V and 10 bases at J, with 16 bases between. Germline CDR1 is LGHDT and CDR2 is YNNKEL (reference sequence). This CDR3 spans 15 amino acids. The CDR3: CASSHLGLPKSPLHF. The DNA for the CDR3 is TGTGCCAGCAGCCACCTGGGACTGCCCAAGTCACCCCTCCACTTT.

A single count supports this clone. The sample has other DNA sequences that encode this CDR3 too. This chain links TRBV6-6 with TRBJ1-3; 7 positions match TRBD1. J was trimmed by 0 bases and V by 5 bases; bases with no gene match: 1. Per the germline V gene, CDR1 is MNHNY and CDR2 is SVGAGI (reference sequence). The CDR3 loop spans 14 amino acids. CDR3 sequence (DNA): TGTGCCAGCAGTGGGACAGCCTCTGGAAACACCATATATTTT. Translated, it gives CASSGTASGNTIYF.

V gene TRBV6-2 or TRBV6-3 combines with J gene TRBJ2-7, with 8 positions matching TRBD1. This CDR3 spans 15 amino acids. V shed 4 bases and J 2 bases; nucleotides not matched to a gene: 7. Germline assignment: CDR1 MNHEY and CDR2 SVGEGT. CDR3 in DNA: TGTGCCAGCAGTTCCTATCAGGGGGCGACCTACGAGCAGTACTTC. Translating gives CASSSYQGATYEQYF.

The CDR3 bases are TGTGCCAGCAGCTCCTTAGCGGGGGCGCAGTATTTT. Encoded protein: CASSSLAGAQYF. The V call is TRBV11-2, the J call TRBJ2-3; 9 nucleotides agree with TRBD2. The CDR3 contains 12 residues. CDR1 SGHAT and CDR2 FQNNGV come from the germline V gene. The J segment lost 10 bases and the V segment lost 4 bases, leaving 3 bases of the junction unmatched.

The chain links TRBV5-1 to TRBJ2-3; no firm D call. This CDR3 contains 13 residues. V lost 7 bases and J lost 0, with 9 bases in between. In germline, CDR1 is SGHRS, CDR2 YFSETQ. CDR3 coding DNA: TGCGCCAGCGGCCATGGAAGCACAGATACGCAGTATTTT. It is translated as CASGHGSTDTQYF.

The gene calls are TRBV7-2 and TRBJ2-2; D uncertain. Trimming left V 7 bases short and J 0 bases short, with 9 bases between. The CDR3 has 14 residues. Germline values: CDR1 SGHTA, CDR2 FQGNSA. The CDR3 spells CASTPGTNTGELFF. CDR3 DNA sequence: TGTGCCAGCACCCCAGGTACGAACACCGGGGAGCTGTTTTTT.